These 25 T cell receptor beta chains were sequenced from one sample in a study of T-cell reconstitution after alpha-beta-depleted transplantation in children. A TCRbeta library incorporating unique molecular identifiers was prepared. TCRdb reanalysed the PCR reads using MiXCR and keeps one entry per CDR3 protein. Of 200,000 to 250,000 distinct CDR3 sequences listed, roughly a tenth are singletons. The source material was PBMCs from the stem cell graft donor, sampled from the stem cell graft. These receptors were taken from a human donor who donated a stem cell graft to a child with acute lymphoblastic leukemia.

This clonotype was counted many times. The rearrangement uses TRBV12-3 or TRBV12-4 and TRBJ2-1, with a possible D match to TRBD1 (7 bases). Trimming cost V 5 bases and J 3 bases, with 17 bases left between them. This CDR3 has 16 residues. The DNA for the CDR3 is TGTGCCAGCAGTCCCGGGGGACAGCTACTCTACAATGAGCAGTTCTTC. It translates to CASSPGGQLLYNEQFF.

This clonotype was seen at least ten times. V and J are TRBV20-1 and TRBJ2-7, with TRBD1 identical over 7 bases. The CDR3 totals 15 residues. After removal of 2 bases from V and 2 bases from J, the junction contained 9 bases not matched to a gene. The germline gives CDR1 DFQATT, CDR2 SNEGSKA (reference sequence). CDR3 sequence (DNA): TGCAGTGCTAGATCGACAGGGAAAGGACCCTACGAGCAGTACTTC. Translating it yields CSARSTGKGPYEQYF.

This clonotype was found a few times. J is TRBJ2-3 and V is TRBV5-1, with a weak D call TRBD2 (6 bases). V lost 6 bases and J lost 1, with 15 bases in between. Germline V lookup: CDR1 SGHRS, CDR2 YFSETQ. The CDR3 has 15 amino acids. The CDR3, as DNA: TGCGCCAGCAATTCGAACGGAGGGGGCACAGATACGCAGTATTTT. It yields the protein CASNSNGGGTDTQYF.

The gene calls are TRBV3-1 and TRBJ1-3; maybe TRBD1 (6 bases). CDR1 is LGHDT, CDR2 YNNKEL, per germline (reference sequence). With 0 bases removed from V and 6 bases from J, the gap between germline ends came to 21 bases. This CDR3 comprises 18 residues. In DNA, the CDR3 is TGTGCCAGCAGCCAAGACAGGTCCCCAGGGGAAAAAGTAAACACCATATATTTT. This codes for CASSQDRSPGEKVNTIYF.

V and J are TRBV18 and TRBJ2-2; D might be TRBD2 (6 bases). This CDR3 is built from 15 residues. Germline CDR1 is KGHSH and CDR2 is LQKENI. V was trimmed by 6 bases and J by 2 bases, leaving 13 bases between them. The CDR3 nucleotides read TGTGCCAGCTCCCGGATCGGGACTAACACCGGGGAGCTGTTTTTT. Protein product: CASSRIGTNTGELFF. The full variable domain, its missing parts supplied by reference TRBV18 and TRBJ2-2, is NAGVMQNPRHLVRRRGQEARLRCSPMKGHSHVYWYRQLPEEGLKFMVYLQKENIIDESGMPKERFSAEFPKEGPSILRIQQVVRGDSAAYFCASSRIGTNTGELFFGEGSRLTVL.

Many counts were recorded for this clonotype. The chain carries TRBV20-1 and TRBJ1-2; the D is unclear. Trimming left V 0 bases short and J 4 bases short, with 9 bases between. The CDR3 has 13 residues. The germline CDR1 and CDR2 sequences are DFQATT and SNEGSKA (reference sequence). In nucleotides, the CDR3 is TGCAGTGCTAGAGATATGGGTTCCTATGGCTACACCTTC. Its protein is CSARDMGSYGYTF.

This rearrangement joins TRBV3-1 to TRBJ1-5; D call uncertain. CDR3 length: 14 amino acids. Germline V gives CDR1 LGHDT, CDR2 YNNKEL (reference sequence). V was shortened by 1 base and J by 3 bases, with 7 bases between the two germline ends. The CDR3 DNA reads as TGTGCCAGCAGCCAAGTCAGTGTCAATCAGCCCCAGCATTTT. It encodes CASSQVSVNQPQHF.

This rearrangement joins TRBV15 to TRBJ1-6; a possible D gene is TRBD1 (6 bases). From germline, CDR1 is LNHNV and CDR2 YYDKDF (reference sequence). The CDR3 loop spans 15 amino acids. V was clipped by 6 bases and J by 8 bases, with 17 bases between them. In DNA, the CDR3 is TGTGCCACCAGGGACAGCCGAGCGTCGTATTCACCCCTCCACTTT. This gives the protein CATRDSRASYSPLHF.

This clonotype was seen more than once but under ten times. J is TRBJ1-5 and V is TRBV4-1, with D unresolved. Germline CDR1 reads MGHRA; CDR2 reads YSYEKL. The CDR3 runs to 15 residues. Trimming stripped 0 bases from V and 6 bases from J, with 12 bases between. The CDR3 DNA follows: TGCGCCAGCAGCCAAGATCGAGGGTCGGGTCAGCCCCAGCATTTT. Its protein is CASSQDRGSGQPQHF.

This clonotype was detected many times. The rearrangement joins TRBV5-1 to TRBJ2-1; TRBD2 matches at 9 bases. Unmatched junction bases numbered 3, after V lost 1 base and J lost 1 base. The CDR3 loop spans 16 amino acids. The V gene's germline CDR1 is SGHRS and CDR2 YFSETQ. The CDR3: CASSLIAGVSYNEQFF. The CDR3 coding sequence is TGCGCCAGCAGCTTGATAGCGGGGGTGTCCTACAATGAGCAGTTCTTC.

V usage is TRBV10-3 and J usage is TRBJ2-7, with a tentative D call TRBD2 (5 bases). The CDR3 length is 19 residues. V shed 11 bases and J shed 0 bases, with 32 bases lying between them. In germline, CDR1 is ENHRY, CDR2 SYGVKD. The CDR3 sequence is CAVPKALRRTARSSYEQYF. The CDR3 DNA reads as TGTGCCGTCCCAAAGGCCCTTCGGCGGACTGCCAGGAGCTCCTACGAGCAGTACTTC.

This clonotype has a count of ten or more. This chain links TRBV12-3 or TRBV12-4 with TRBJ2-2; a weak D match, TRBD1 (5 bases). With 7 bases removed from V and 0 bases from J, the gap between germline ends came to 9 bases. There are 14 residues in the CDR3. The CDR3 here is CASNPQANTGELFF. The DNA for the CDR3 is TGTGCCAGCAACCCACAGGCGAACACCGGGGAGCTGTTTTTT.

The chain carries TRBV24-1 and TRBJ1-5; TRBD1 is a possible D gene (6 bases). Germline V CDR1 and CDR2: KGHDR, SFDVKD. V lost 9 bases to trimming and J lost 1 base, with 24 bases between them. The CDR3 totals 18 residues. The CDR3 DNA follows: TGTGCCACCCAAAAGGGATGGCGGGGGGCGTCGAGCAATCAGCCCCAGCATTTT. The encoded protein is CATQKGWRGASSNQPQHF.

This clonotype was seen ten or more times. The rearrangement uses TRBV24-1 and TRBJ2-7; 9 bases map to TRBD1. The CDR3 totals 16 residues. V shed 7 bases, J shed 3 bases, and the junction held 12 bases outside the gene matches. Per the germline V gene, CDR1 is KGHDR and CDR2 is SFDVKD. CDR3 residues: CATRQYRQGGIYEQYF. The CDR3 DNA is TGTGCCACCAGACAATACAGACAGGGGGGGATCTACGAGCAGTACTTC.

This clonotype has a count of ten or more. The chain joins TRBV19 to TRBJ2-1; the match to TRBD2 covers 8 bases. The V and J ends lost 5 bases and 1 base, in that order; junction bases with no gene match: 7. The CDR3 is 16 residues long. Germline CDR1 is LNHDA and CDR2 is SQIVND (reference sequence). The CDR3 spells CASSETSVRSYNEQFF. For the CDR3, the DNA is TGTGCCAGTAGTGAGACTAGCGTACGATCCTACAATGAGCAGTTCTTC.

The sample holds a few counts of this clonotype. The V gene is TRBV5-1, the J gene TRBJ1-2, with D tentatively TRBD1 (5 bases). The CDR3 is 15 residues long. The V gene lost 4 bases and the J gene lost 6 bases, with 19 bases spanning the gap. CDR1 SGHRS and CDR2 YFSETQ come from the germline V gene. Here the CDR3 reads CASSQEGYPSDGYTF. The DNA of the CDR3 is TGCGCCAGCAGCCAGGAGGGGTATCCATCGGATGGCTACACCTTC.

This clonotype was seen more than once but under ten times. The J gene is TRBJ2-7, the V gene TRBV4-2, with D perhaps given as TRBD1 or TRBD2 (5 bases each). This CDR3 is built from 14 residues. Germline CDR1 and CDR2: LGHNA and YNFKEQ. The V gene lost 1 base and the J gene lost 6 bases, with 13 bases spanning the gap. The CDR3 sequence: CASSQVGPGPEQYF. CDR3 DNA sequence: TGTGCCAGCAGCCAAGTAGGTCCGGGGCCCGAGCAGTACTTC.

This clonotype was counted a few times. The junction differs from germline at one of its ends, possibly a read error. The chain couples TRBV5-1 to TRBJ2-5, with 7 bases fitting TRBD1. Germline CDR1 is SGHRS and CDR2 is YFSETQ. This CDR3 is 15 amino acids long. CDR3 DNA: TGCGCCAGCAGGCAAGGGACAGCGTACCAAGAGACCCAGCACTTC. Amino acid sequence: CASRQGTAYQETQHF.

This CDR3 is CASRPGTSGVEEQYF. In nucleotides, the CDR3 is TGTGCCAGCAGACCCGGGACTAGCGGGGTGGAGGAGCAGTACTTC. V usage is TRBV27 and J usage is TRBJ2-7; 13 nucleotides align to TRBD2. The CDR3 sequence is 15 residues long. CDR1 and CDR2 (germline): MNHEY, SMNVEV (reference sequence). V lost 6 bases to trimming and J lost 7 bases; unmatched junction nucleotides: 9.

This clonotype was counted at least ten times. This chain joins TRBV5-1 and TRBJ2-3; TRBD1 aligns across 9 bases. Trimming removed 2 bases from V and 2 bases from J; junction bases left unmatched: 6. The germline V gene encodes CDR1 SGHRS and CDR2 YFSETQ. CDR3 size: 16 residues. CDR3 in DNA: TGCGCCAGCAGCTTAAGGACAGGGGCATCCACAGATACGCAGTATTTT. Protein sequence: CASSLRTGASTDTQYF.

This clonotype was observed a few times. CDR3 region: CSAGDSSHEQYF. CDR3 sequence (DNA): TGCAGTGCCGGGGACAGTTCCCACGAGCAGTACTTC. The rearrangement links TRBV20-1 to TRBJ2-7; TRBD1 matches at 7 bases. Losses at the gene ends were 6 bases for V and 5 bases for J; bases not matched to a gene: 7. The CDR3 runs 12 residues. Germline V gene data show CDR1 as DFQATT and CDR2 as SNEGSKA (reference sequence).

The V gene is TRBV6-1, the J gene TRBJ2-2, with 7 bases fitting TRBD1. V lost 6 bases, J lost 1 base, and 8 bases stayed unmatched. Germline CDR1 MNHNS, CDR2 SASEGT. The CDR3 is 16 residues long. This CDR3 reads CASSPDRLGNTGELFF. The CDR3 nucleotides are TGTGCCAGCAGCCCGGACAGGCTAGGGAACACCGGGGAGCTGTTTTTT.

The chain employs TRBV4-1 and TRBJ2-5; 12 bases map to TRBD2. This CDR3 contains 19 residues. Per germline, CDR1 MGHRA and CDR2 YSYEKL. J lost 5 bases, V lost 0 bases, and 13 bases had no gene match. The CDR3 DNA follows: TGCGCCAGCAGCCAAGATTGGGGGCTAGCGGGGGGGCAGGGGGAGACCCAGTACTTC. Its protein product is CASSQDWGLAGGQGETQYF.

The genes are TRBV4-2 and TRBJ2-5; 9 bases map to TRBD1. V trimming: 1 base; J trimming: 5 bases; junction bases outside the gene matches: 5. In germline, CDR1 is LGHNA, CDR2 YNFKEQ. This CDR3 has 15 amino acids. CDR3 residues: CASSQGGTGGETQYF. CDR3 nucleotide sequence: TGTGCCAGCAGCCAAGGCGGAACAGGGGGCGAGACCCAGTACTTC.

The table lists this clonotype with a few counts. CDR3: CASSGLVNPNEQFF. CDR3 DNA: TGTGCCAGCAGTGGACTAGTCAATCCCAATGAGCAGTTCTTC. The chain has TRBV2 and TRBJ2-1; D perhaps matches TRBD2 (6 bases). The length of the CDR3 is 14 residues. Germline assignment: CDR1 SNHLY and CDR2 FYNNEI. Trimming removed 4 bases at V and 6 bases at J, with 13 bases between. Full variable domain (outside the CDR3, taken from reference TRBV2 and TRBJ2-1): EPEVTQTPSHQVTQMGQEVILRCVPISNHLYFYWYRQILGQKVEFLVSFYNNEISEKSEIFDDQFSVERPDGSNFTLKIRSTKLEDSAMYFCASSGLVNPNEQFFGPGTRLTVL.